These T cell receptor beta chains were read from a single sample in a study of blood T cells in healthy people across ages. TCRdb ran MiXCR on the 5' RACE reads and lists one entry per CDR3 protein. The sample has roughly 730,000 distinct CDR3 sequences, 56% seen once. Specimen: blood. The receptors shown here come from a man aged 35 to 55 in good health. Both conserved end residues are part of each CDR3. D genes are given only for firm matches. Size is omitted from some rows. Given values are once, few, many or a class for expanded clones.

cdr3_aa,cdr3_nt,v_call,d_call,j_call,clone_size
CSAPASGRSTDTQYF,TGCAGTGCACCCGCTAGCGGGAGATCCACAGATACGCAGTATTTT,TRBV20-1,TRBD2,TRBJ2-3,NA
CASHQGSGGYNEQFF,TGCGCCAGCCATCAAGGTTCCGGGGGGTACAATGAGCAGTTCTTC,TRBV4-1,TRBD2,TRBJ2-1,NA
CASSSRLAGMDEQFF,TGTGCCAGCAGCTCAAGACTAGCGGGTATGGATGAGCAGTTCTTC,TRBV7-3,TRBD2,TRBJ2-1,once
CASSWADNEQFF,TGTGCCAGCAGTTGGGCAGACAATGAGCAGTTCTTC,TRBV25-1,NA,TRBJ2-1,NA
CASSYSGTNQETQYF,TGTGCCAGCAGTTACTCGGGCACCAACCAAGAGACCCAGTACTTC,TRBV6-6,NA,TRBJ2-5,NA
CSVWTGANEQYF,TGCAGCGTCTGGACAGGGGCGAACGAGCAGTACTTC,TRBV29-1,TRBD1,TRBJ2-7,NA
CASSLAGQNTEAFF,TGTGCCAGCAGCTTGGCCGGACAGAACACTGAAGCTTTCTTT,TRBV7-9,NA,TRBJ1-1,NA
CASRSGVRVTDTQYF,TGTGCCAGCAGGTCGGGGGTGAGGGTCACAGATACGCAGTATTTT,TRBV7-2,NA,TRBJ2-3,once
CASNVPRGTSPLHF,TGTGCCAGCAACGTGCCTAGGGGGACTTCACCCCTCCACTTT,TRBV7-2,NA,TRBJ1-6,once
CASSPRRGYTF,TGTGCCAGTAGCCCCCGACGGGGCTACACCTTC,TRBV12-3/TRBV12-4,NA,TRBJ1-2,NA
CASSSGTGGSYNEQFF,TGTGCCAGCAGCTCGGGGACTGGGGGGTCCTACAATGAGCAGTTCTTC,TRBV13,NA,TRBJ2-1,once
CSATTGWKDGYTF,TGCAGTGCTACGACAGGGTGGAAGGATGGCTACACCTTC,TRBV20-1,TRBD1,TRBJ1-2,NA
CASSQDSRSLYEQYF,TGCGCCAGCAGCCAAGATAGTAGGAGCCTCTACGAGCAGTACTTC,TRBV4-1,NA,TRBJ2-7,NA
CASSQPGDRGKNIQYF,TGTGCCAGCAGCCAACCTGGGGACAGGGGGAAAAACATTCAGTACTTC,TRBV3-1,TRBD1,TRBJ2-4,NA
CSAKGQRGHVDTQYF,TGCAGTGCGAAAGGCCAGAGGGGGCATGTAGATACGCAGTATTTT,TRBV20-1,TRBD1,TRBJ2-3,once
CASSYTGDGETQYF,TGCGCCAGCAGTTATACAGGGGATGGAGAGACCCAGTACTTC,TRBV5-1,TRBD1,TRBJ2-5,NA
CASSVMYPGGDEQYF,TGTGCCAGCAGCGTAATGTATCCAGGGGGAGACGAGCAGTACTTC,TRBV13,TRBD1,TRBJ2-7,NA
CASRPSREYQETQYF,TGTGCCAGCAGGCCTAGTAGAGAGTACCAAGAGACCCAGTACTTC,TRBV7-9,NA,TRBJ2-5,NA
CASSLSVLSSYNSPLHF,TGTGCCAGCAGTTTATCGGTCCTGAGCTCCTATAATTCACCCCTCCACTTT,TRBV27,NA,TRBJ1-6,NA
CASSLDFPGRDDGYTF,TGTGCCAGCAGCTTAGATTTTCCGGGACGGGATGATGGCTACACCTTC,TRBV7-9,NA,TRBJ1-2,NA
CAWSTSSSYNEQFF,TGTGCCTGGAGTACCTCGAGCTCCTACAATGAGCAGTTCTTC,TRBV30,NA,TRBJ2-1,NA
CASSLNGETGELFF,TGCGCCAGCAGCTTGAATGGGGAAACCGGGGAGCTGTTTTTT,TRBV5-1,NA,TRBJ2-2,few
CASSNYPFRGCYHEQFF,TGTGCCAGCAGCAACTACCCTTTTCGGGGCTGTTATCATGAGCAGTTCTTC,TRBV21-1,NA,TRBJ2-1,NA
CATSSRRGGTDTQYF,TGTGCCACCAGCTCGCGACGGGGGGGGACAGATACGCAGTATTTT,TRBV15,TRBD2,TRBJ2-3,NA
CSARDRNGTDTQYF,TGCAGTGCTAGGGACAGGAATGGCACAGATACGCAGTATTTT,TRBV20-1,TRBD1,TRBJ2-3,NA
CSVALSGVEQFF,TGCAGCGTTGCTTTGTCAGGGGTGGAGCAGTTCTTC,TRBV29-1,NA,TRBJ2-1,NA
CASSQVSGLEQYF,TGTGCCAGCAGCCAAGTAAGTGGACTAGAGCAGTACTTC,TRBV3-1,TRBD2,TRBJ2-5,NA
CASSSSIGGGPLSSGANVLTF,TGTGCCAGCAGCTCCTCGATTGGGGGGGGGCCTTTAAGCTCTGGGGCCAACGTCCTGACTTTC,TRBV11-1,NA,TRBJ2-6,few
CASSIDRGSPLHF,TGTGCCAGCAGCATCGACAGGGGTTCACCCCTCCACTTT,TRBV6-2/TRBV6-3,TRBD1,TRBJ1-6,NA
CASTIKYDRALLWGYTF,TGTGCCAGCACCATTAAATACGACAGGGCTCTCTTGTGGGGCTACACCTTC,TRBV27,TRBD1,TRBJ1-2,few
CASSLGQLGTNTEAFF,TGTGCCAGCAGCCTCGGACAGTTGGGCACGAACACTGAAGCTTTCTTT,TRBV11-3,NA,TRBJ1-1,NA
CASRSDRVNTEAFF,TGTGCCAGCAGGTCAGACAGGGTGAACACTGAAGCTTTCTTT,TRBV3-1,TRBD1,TRBJ1-1,few
CASSPRIASETQYF,TGCGCCAGCAGCCCCCGGATCGCGTCGGAGACCCAGTACTTC,TRBV4-3,NA,TRBJ2-5,few
CASSRTGANEKLFF,TGTGCCAGCAGCCGCACAGGGGCAAATGAAAAACTGTTTTTT,TRBV7-9,TRBD1,TRBJ1-4,NA
CASSSKPTGGDDGYTF,TGTGCCAGCAGTTCCAAGCCGACAGGGGGCGATGATGGCTACACCTTC,TRBV6-6,TRBD1,TRBJ1-2,NA
CSARDVGQQEQFF,TGCAGTGCTAGAGATGTGGGTCAGCAGGAGCAGTTCTTC,TRBV20-1,NA,TRBJ2-1,NA
CSARAPTTGGYYNEQFF,TGCAGTGCTAGAGCCCCGACGACAGGGGGCTACTACAATGAGCAGTTCTTC,TRBV20-1,TRBD1,TRBJ2-1,once
CASTSGPWDEQFF,TGTGCCAGCACATCGGGTCCTTGGGATGAGCAGTTCTTC,TRBV25-1,NA,TRBJ2-1,NA
CAGTEAGVGLETQYF,TGCGCCGGTACCGAAGCGGGGGTGGGTCTAGAGACCCAGTACTTC,TRBV5-1,TRBD2,TRBJ2-5,NA
CASSRQASGQGLTGDTQYF,TGTGCCAGCAGCCGCCAAGCCTCCGGGCAGGGGCTAACTGGAGATACGCAGTATTTT,TRBV7-2,NA,TRBJ2-3,NA
CASSPLGETNEKLFF,TGTGCCAGCTCACCACTCGGGGAAACTAATGAAAAACTGTTTTTT,TRBV18,NA,TRBJ1-4,NA
CAILREGNEQFF,TGTGCCATCCTCCGGGAGGGGAATGAGCAGTTCTTC,TRBV11-2,TRBD2,TRBJ2-1,NA
CSAMLRRGGYTF,TGCAGTGCAATGCTCCGTCGGGGTGGCTACACCTTC,TRBV20-1,NA,TRBJ1-2,NA
CASSVAGGGLANYNEQFF,TGTGCCAGCAGCGTAGCCGGGGGGGGACTAGCTAATTACAATGAGCAGTTCTTC,TRBV9,TRBD2,TRBJ2-1,NA
CSVLGRSNQPQHF,TGCAGCGTTCTGGGCCGTAGCAATCAGCCCCAGCATTTT,TRBV29-1,NA,TRBJ1-5,NA
CASSVVFTRMDNRFCDEQYF,TGTGCCAGCAGCGTTGTTTTTACTCGCATGGACAACCGCTTTTGCGACGAGCAGTACTTC,TRBV7-3,NA,TRBJ2-7,NA
CASNDQGGAEYEKLFF,TGTGCCAGCAACGATCAGGGGGGGGCGGAGTATGAAAAACTGTTTTTT,TRBV28,TRBD1,TRBJ1-4,NA
CASSDLGLETQYF,TGTGCCAGCAGTGATTTGGGGTTGGAGACCCAGTACTTC,TRBV2,NA,TRBJ2-5,NA
CATSERKVAAGVSYNEQFF,TGTGCCACCAGCGAGAGGAAGGTTGCGGCGGGAGTTTCCTACAATGAGCAGTTCTTC,TRBV15,TRBD2,TRBJ2-1,NA
CSADQGFTDTQYF,TGCAGTGCTGACCAGGGGTTCACAGATACGCAGTATTTT,TRBV20-1,NA,TRBJ2-3,NA
CASSLASGSNEQFF,TGTGCCAGCAGCTTAGCTAGCGGGAGCAATGAGCAGTTCTTC,TRBV7-8,TRBD2,TRBJ2-1,few
CAGNRDSKYEQYF,TGTGCCGGCAACCGGGACAGCAAATACGAGCAGTACTTC,TRBV28,TRBD1,TRBJ2-7,NA
CASSQGQAVDTQYF,TGTGCCAGCAGCCAGGGACAGGCCGTAGATACGCAGTATTTT,TRBV4-2,TRBD1,TRBJ2-3,NA
CASSLPSGPNTGELFF,TGTGCCAGCAGTTTACCGTCGGGGCCAAACACCGGGGAGCTGTTTTTT,TRBV12-3/TRBV12-4,NA,TRBJ2-2,NA
CASSLFSPIGGREEGYTF,TGTGCCAGCAGCTTATTCTCGCCCATCGGGGGAAGGGAGGAGGGCTACACCTTC,TRBV7-6,NA,TRBJ1-2,NA
CSAPDHRGPYYEQYF,TGCAGTGCCCCCGATCACAGGGGACCTTACTACGAGCAGTACTTC,TRBV20-1,TRBD1,TRBJ2-7,NA
CASSGTVLTYEQYF,TGTGCCAGCAGTGGGACGGTTTTAACCTACGAGCAGTACTTC,TRBV25-1,NA,TRBJ2-7,few
CASRDRASDTQYF,TGTGCCAGCAGGGACAGGGCATCAGATACGCAGTATTTT,TRBV25-1,TRBD1,TRBJ2-3,few